These 10 T cell receptor beta chains were all obtained from the same sample, sequenced in a study of blood T cells in healthy people across ages. PCR was performed a second time for about 7 to 11 cycles using a sample-barcoded 5' primer and a J-beta primer mix. A single record per CDR3 protein comes from TCRdb applying MiXCR to the 5' RACE reads. The data show around 1.5 million distinct CDR3 sequences, roughly 40% seen once. Sequenced sample: blood. These receptors were collected from a woman aged 18 to 35 in good health.

The rearrangement links TRBV5-1 to TRBJ1-4, with D unclear. The CDR3 loop spans 15 amino acids. Germline V gives CDR1 SGHRS, CDR2 YFSETQ. Deletions cut 3 bases from V and 0 bases from J, with 9 bases between. CDR3 protein: CASSSHGATNEKLFF. The CDR3 DNA is TGCGCCAGCAGCTCACACGGAGCAACTAATGAAAAACTGTTTTTT.

Here the CDR3 reads CASSLAQTIAGSSYNEQYF. The CDR3 DNA is TGCGCCAGCAGCTTGGCCCAAACGATAGCGGGCAGCTCCTACAATGAGCAGTACTTC. The rearrangement links TRBV5-1 to TRBJ2-5, with TRBD2 identical over 7 bases. The CDR3 totals 19 residues. Germline V gives CDR1 SGHRS, CDR2 YFSETQ. The V and J ends lost 0 bases and 11 bases, in that order; junction bases with no gene match: 25.

The J gene is TRBJ2-3, the V gene TRBV6-5; 9 nucleotides align to TRBD2. Germline CDR1 and CDR2: MNHEY and SVGAGI. The CDR3 spans 18 residues. After removal of 4 bases from V and 7 bases from J, the junction contained 18 bases not matched to a gene. The CDR3 nucleotides are TGTGCCAGCAGTTTTCTATTTAGGGCTAGCGGGGCGAGTAATACGCAGTATTTT. Encoded protein: CASSFLFRASGASNTQYF.

The V and J genes are TRBV4-2 and TRBJ2-5; a weak D match, TRBD2 (6 bases). The CDR3 has 14 residues. CDR1 and CDR2 (germline): LGHNA, YNFKEQ. Trimming removed 1 base from V and 5 bases from J, with 11 bases in between. This chain's CDR3 is CASSQVGLSETQYF. Written as DNA, the CDR3 is TGTGCCAGCAGCCAAGTGGGACTTTCGGAGACCCAGTACTTC.

This clonotype appeared many times. Germline and junction disagree at one end, which may indicate a read error. This chain joins TRBV5-1 and TRBJ2-7; the D call may be TRBD1 or TRBD2 (5 bases each). Germline V gene lookup returns CDR1 SGHRS and CDR2 YFSETQ. The CDR3 contains 13 residues. This CDR3 is CASSLGDTYEQYF. CDR3 bases: TGTGCCAGCAGCTTGGGGGATACCTACGAGCAGTACTTC.

This clonotype has more than one count but fewer than ten. This chain joins TRBV27 and TRBJ2-3; 8 positions match TRBD2. Unmatched junction bases numbered 10, after V lost 2 bases and J lost 0 bases. The CDR3 length is 18 residues. In germline, CDR1 is MNHEY, CDR2 SMNVEV (reference sequence). CDR3 in DNA: TGTGCCAGCAGTTTACGAAACGGGGGGGGACTAAGCACAGATACGCAGTATTTT. Protein: CASSLRNGGGLSTDTQYF.

This chain connects TRBV12-5 to TRBJ1-1; D gene ambiguous. V dropped 6 bases and J dropped 5 bases, with 13 bases sitting between them. Germline V gene lookup returns CDR1 LGHNT and CDR2 FRNRAP. This CDR3 is built from 13 residues. The CDR3 DNA follows: TGTGCTAGTGGCCCACCCTTGGGTACTGAAGCTTTCTTT. This sequence encodes CASGPPLGTEAFF. Looking up the rest from reference TRBV12-5 and TRBJ1-1 gives the full variable domain: DARVTQTPRHKVTEMGQEVTMRCQPILGHNTVFWYRQTMMQGLELLAYFRNRAPLDDSGMPKDRFSAEMPDATLATLKIQPSEPRDSAVYFCASGPPLGTEAFFGQGTRLTVV.

The V and J genes are TRBV3-1 and TRBJ2-4, with D possibly being TRBD1 (7 bases). Trimming shortened V by 4 bases and J by 2 bases, and 12 bases separated the two germline ends. The CDR3 contains 15 residues. CDR1 LGHDT and CDR2 YNNKEL come from the germline V gene (reference sequence). DNA of the CDR3: TGTGCCAGCAGCCTCAGGGGGGCAACCAAAAACATTCAGTACTTC. Translation gives CASSLRGATKNIQYF.

V is TRBV19 and J is TRBJ2-5; tentative D call: TRBD2 (6 bases). Gene TRBJ2-7 matches the end of the DNA better, so the J call may be wrong. The germline CDR1 and CDR2 sequences are LNHDA and SQIVND (reference sequence). The length of the CDR3 is 13 residues. CDR3 amino acids: CASSTPGLPEQYF. CDR3 bases: TGTGCCAGTAGTACCCCGGGACTCCCCGAGCAGTACTTC.

In its sample, this clonotype was seen a few times. The V and J genes are TRBV4-1 and TRBJ2-3; TRBD2 might be the D (5 bases). Per the germline V gene, CDR1 is MGHRA and CDR2 is YSYEKL. The CDR3 totals 13 residues. Between the trimmed V and J ends, which lost 1 base and 10 bases, there was a span of 12 bases. CDR3 loop: CASSQGGPMAQYF. In nucleotides, the CDR3 is TGCGCCAGCAGCCAAGGAGGGCCGATGGCGCAGTATTTT.